The rows below give T cell receptor beta chains drawn from one sample of a study of T cells in Graves' hyperthyroidism and ophthalmopathy. Each CDR3 protein is one row after TCRdb ran MiXCR on the multiplex PCR reads. The table includes around 360,000 distinct CDR3 sequences, roughly 15% detected once. The sample taken for sequencing was blood. The receptor source for this set is a woman aged 55-75 years with Graves' ophthalmopathy. Both conserved end residues are part of each CDR3. Fields, in order: V gene, J gene, D gene, CDR3 protein. D genes are given only for firm matches.

V gene: TRBV28
J gene: TRBJ2-7
D gene: NA
CDR3 protein: CATSPRPSYEQYF

V gene: TRBV2
J gene: TRBJ2-5
D gene: NA
CDR3 protein: CASTEQRWETQYF

V gene: TRBV28
J gene: TRBJ2-7
D gene: TRBD2
CDR3 protein: CASSDLAGGLDEQYF

V gene: TRBV5-1
J gene: TRBJ2-2
D gene: TRBD2
CDR3 protein: CASSLKSLAGTANTGELFF

V gene: TRBV7-2
J gene: TRBJ2-4
D gene: NA
CDR3 protein: CASSPEPVGIQYF

V gene: TRBV5-6
J gene: TRBJ1-1
D gene: NA
CDR3 protein: CASSPIRGNTEAFF

V gene: TRBV5-1
J gene: TRBJ2-5
D gene: NA
CDR3 protein: CASSSSTVGETQYF

V gene: TRBV20-1
J gene: TRBJ2-7
D gene: NA
CDR3 protein: CSAHPETSYEQYF

V gene: TRBV3-1
J gene: TRBJ2-1
D gene: TRBD2
CDR3 protein: CASSPLREGPTIEQFF

V gene: TRBV29-1
J gene: TRBJ2-3
D gene: TRBD1
CDR3 protein: CSVGTGGTADTQYF

V gene: TRBV7-2
J gene: TRBJ1-5
D gene: NA
CDR3 protein: CASSLWGIAQHF

V gene: TRBV7-3
J gene: TRBJ2-1
D gene: NA
CDR3 protein: CASSPLENEQFF

V gene: TRBV7-2
J gene: TRBJ1-4
D gene: NA
CDR3 protein: CASSFTPEKLFF

V gene: TRBV20-1
J gene: TRBJ2-2
D gene: NA
CDR3 protein: CSARTRGTGELFF

V gene: TRBV11-2
J gene: TRBJ1-3
D gene: NA
CDR3 protein: CASSLELSGNTIYF

V gene: TRBV20-1
J gene: TRBJ2-1
D gene: TRBD1
CDR3 protein: CSARADRGILNEQFF

V gene: TRBV20-1
J gene: TRBJ1-2
D gene: NA
CDR3 protein: CSARDLRAGGGYTF

V gene: TRBV20-1
J gene: TRBJ2-7
D gene: TRBD2
CDR3 protein: CSAALDGRVLYEQYF

V gene: TRBV7-2
J gene: TRBJ2-3
D gene: TRBD2
CDR3 protein: CASSPGTSGRTDTQYF

V gene: TRBV4-1
J gene: TRBJ2-1
D gene: TRBD2
CDR3 protein: CASSYQYPAGGIYNEQFF

V gene: TRBV28
J gene: TRBJ2-4
D gene: TRBD1
CDR3 protein: CASSLLTGGAKNIQYF

V gene: TRBV15
J gene: TRBJ1-4
D gene: TRBD1
CDR3 protein: CATSREGQGGEKLFF

V gene: TRBV29-1
J gene: TRBJ1-1
D gene: NA
CDR3 protein: CSVVGVLEGRTEAFF

V gene: TRBV20-1
J gene: TRBJ2-5
D gene: TRBD1
CDR3 protein: CSARVETGKETQYF

V gene: TRBV30
J gene: TRBJ2-7
D gene: NA
CDR3 protein: CAWSPGTTSYEQYF

V gene: TRBV3-1
J gene: TRBJ2-3
D gene: TRBD2
CDR3 protein: CASSQRTSGRPTDTQYF

V gene: TRBV5-6
J gene: TRBJ2-7
D gene: NA
CDR3 protein: CASSLEAGRVYEQYF

V gene: TRBV28
J gene: TRBJ1-6
D gene: NA
CDR3 protein: CASSPAVTTDNSPLHF

V gene: TRBV20-1
J gene: TRBJ1-2
D gene: NA
CDR3 protein: CSAPSAQGYGYTF

V gene: TRBV7-9
J gene: TRBJ2-7
D gene: NA
CDR3 protein: CASSPRANYEQYF